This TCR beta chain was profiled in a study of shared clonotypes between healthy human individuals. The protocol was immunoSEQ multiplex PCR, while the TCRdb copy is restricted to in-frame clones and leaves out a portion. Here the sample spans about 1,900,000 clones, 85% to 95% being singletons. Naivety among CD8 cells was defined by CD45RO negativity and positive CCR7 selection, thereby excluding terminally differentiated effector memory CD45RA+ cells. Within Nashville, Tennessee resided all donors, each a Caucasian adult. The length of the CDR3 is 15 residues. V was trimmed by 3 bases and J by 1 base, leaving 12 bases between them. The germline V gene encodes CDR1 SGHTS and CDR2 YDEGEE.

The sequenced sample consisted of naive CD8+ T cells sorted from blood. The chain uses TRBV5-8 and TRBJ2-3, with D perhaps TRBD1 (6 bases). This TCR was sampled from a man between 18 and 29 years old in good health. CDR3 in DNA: TGTGCCAGCAGCTCTGGACAGTCCGGCACAGATACGCAGTATTTT. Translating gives CASSSGQSGTDTQYF.